A selection of T cell receptor beta chains follows, all from one sample in a study of T cells after yellow fever vaccination. TCRdb called the 5' RACE reads again in MiXCR, with one record for every CDR3 protein. The sample carries 300,000 or so distinct CDR3 sequences, less than 9.5% recorded once. The starting material was PBMCs, obtained roughly seven weeks after the first yellow fever vaccination. These receptor sequences come from a man aged 18 to 30 who received the YFV17D yellow fever vaccine. Each CDR3 is given without its conserved first and last residue. Fields, in order: V gene, J gene, CDR3 protein.

TRBV5-4,TRBJ1-1,ASSLAAGGAF
TRBV20-1,TRBJ2-3,SARPALGTQY
TRBV20-1,TRBJ2-1,SGLGLDEQF
TRBV27,TRBJ2-7,ASSLAGRLNEQY
TRBV7-8,TRBJ1-1,ASSARLRTEAF
TRBV27,TRBJ1-5,ASSSQGPGQPQH
TRBV12-3/TRBV12-4,TRBJ2-3,ASGLAGGGTDTQY
TRBV5-1,TRBJ1-1,ASNPTAGMNTEAF
TRBV20-1,TRBJ1-5,SAKVQSNQPQH
TRBV27,TRBJ2-5,ASQPEGGSSETQY
TRBV7-2,TRBJ1-6,ASSPRQDYNSPLH
TRBV7-8,TRBJ1-4,ASSLGWQGNEKLF
TRBV14,TRBJ2-5,ASSQVAGTQY
TRBV7-2,TRBJ2-3,ASSFRSRGSTDTQY
TRBV7-3,TRBJ2-1,ASSLGLAGGHDEQF
TRBV27,TRBJ1-6,ASSLAGGAYNSPLH
TRBV9,TRBJ1-6,ASSGSPSSRFSPLH
TRBV25-1,TRBJ2-5,ASSWGKGETQY
TRBV5-1,TRBJ2-1,ASSLEQGALNEQF
TRBV15,TRBJ1-1,ATSRGGVGDTEAF
TRBV2,TRBJ2-1,ASKPSGAGEQF
TRBV15,TRBJ1-4,ATSRTGGTNEKLF
TRBV28,TRBJ1-1,ASRVLAGAGTEAF
TRBV28,TRBJ2-3,AISTGSSTDTQY
TRBV29-1,TRBJ2-3,SVPFNVWTSGGFADTQY
TRBV4-2,TRBJ1-5,ASGTGDYQPQH
TRBV4-1,TRBJ1-6,ASSKTGDYNSPLH
TRBV20-1,TRBJ2-3,SAEPAWGTGTQY
TRBV4-1,TRBJ1-5,ASSQGARSNQPQH
TRBV12-3/TRBV12-4,TRBJ1-2,ASSYVKGNGYT
TRBV10-3,TRBJ2-5,AISEYQETQY
TRBV7-3,TRBJ2-1,ASSLSAGGYNEQF
TRBV27,TRBJ2-6,ASTPLTGWTGANVLT
TRBV6-5,TRBJ2-7,ASSYRASYEQY
TRBV12-3/TRBV12-4,TRBJ1-1,ASSSGLTWTEAF
TRBV7-2,TRBJ2-5,ASSQAGRPETQY
TRBV20-1,TRBJ2-7,SGSYVLGDEQY
TRBV5-1,TRBJ2-1,ASSRGDEGVSSYNEQF
TRBV7-2,TRBJ2-7,ASSIKQGGFEQY
TRBV7-8,TRBJ1-2,ASSLARTGPFYGYT
TRBV5-1,TRBJ2-5,ASSWGTGDGETQY
TRBV28,TRBJ2-3,ASGLSGRNTDTQY
TRBV5-1,TRBJ2-5,ASHREPSKETQY
TRBV4-1,TRBJ2-1,ASSQEGDGNEQF
TRBV7-2,TRBJ1-1,ASSLEDRNTEAF
TRBV10-3,TRBJ2-2,AIGQGEAGELF
TRBV20-1,TRBJ1-5,SAAGGPGQPQH
TRBV4-2,TRBJ2-2,ASRGEDTGELF
TRBV7-3,TRBJ1-1,ASSLTGNSMNTEAF
TRBV27,TRBJ2-7,ASSLSWDGFYEQY
TRBV7-2,TRBJ1-4,ASSSTGTGMKLF
TRBV7-2,TRBJ2-7,ASSGDSWTYEQY
TRBV7-9,TRBJ1-5,ASSLASYQPQH
TRBV29-1,TRBJ1-3,SVKDHSGNTIY
TRBV20-1,TRBJ2-2,SATKLRDTGELF